The rows below give T cell receptor beta chains drawn from one sample of a study of T cell repertoires in cytomegalovirus infection. No antigen is known for these receptors. TCRdb analysed the reads with MiXCR anew, one entry per CDR3 protein. Here the sample spans some 100,000 distinct CDR3 sequences, 25% to 35% being singletons. The material was CD8+ T cells from cultured PBMCs, obtained from culture after CMV antigen stimulation. These receptors came from a human donor in good health (CMV status not recorded). Some clones in this sample may be carry-over from other donors' samples. The CDR3 runs from the conserved cysteine through the conserved F or W. The D gene is left open where the match is weak. Clone size is stated in some rows and not others, as once, few, many or a class when expanded.

CDR3 length: 17; J gene: TRBJ2-2; clone size: many; V gene: TRBV4-2; D gene: TRBD2; CDR3 protein: CASSQDIAGMGFGELFF; CDR3 DNA: TGTGCCAGCAGCCAGGACATAGCGGGGATGGGTTTCGGGGAGCTGTTTTTT
CDR3 length: 15; J gene: TRBJ1-5; clone size: many; V gene: TRBV27; D gene: TRBD1; CDR3 protein: CASSLYAGGDQPQHF; CDR3 DNA: TGTGCCAGCAGTTTGTATGCAGGGGGGGATCAGCCCCAGCATTTT
CDR3 length: 13; J gene: TRBJ2-7; clone size: few; V gene: TRBV11-2; D gene: .; CDR3 protein: CASSFDRLYEQYF; CDR3 DNA: TGTGCCAGCAGCTTCGACAGACTCTACGAGCAGTACTTC
CDR3 length: 16; J gene: TRBJ1-2; clone size: .; V gene: TRBV7-9; D gene: .; CDR3 protein: CASSLALQELVYGYTF; CDR3 DNA: TGTGCCAGCAGCTTAGCGCTACAGGAGCTTGTCTATGGCTACACCTTC
CDR3 length: 14; J gene: TRBJ2-5; clone size: .; V gene: TRBV7-8; D gene: .; CDR3 protein: CASSLPGLQETQYF; CDR3 DNA: TGTGCCAGCAGCCTCCCGGGACTCCAAGAGACCCAGTACTTC
CDR3 length: 12; J gene: TRBJ1-1; clone size: .; V gene: TRBV19; D gene: .; CDR3 protein: CASRPKGTEAFF; CDR3 DNA: TGTGCCAGTCGACCGAAAGGGACTGAAGCTTTCTTT
CDR3 length: 12; J gene: TRBJ1-1; clone size: .; V gene: TRBV4-1; D gene: .; CDR3 protein: CASSQVAGEAFF; CDR3 DNA: TGCGCCAGCAGCCAAGTGGCAGGAGAAGCTTTCTTT
CDR3 length: 17; J gene: TRBJ2-7; clone size: few; V gene: TRBV12-3/TRBV12-4; D gene: TRBD1; CDR3 protein: CASSYMGTELLPYEQYF; CDR3 DNA: TGTGCCAGCAGTTATATGGGGACAGAATTATTACCCTACGAGCAGTACTTC
CDR3 length: 16; J gene: TRBJ2-3; clone size: few; V gene: TRBV6-6; D gene: TRBD2; CDR3 protein: CASSHSGGASTDTQYF; CDR3 DNA: TGTGCCAGCAGTCATAGCGGGGGAGCTAGCACAGATACGCAGTATTTT
CDR3 length: 16; J gene: TRBJ2-2; clone size: few; V gene: TRBV3-1; D gene: .; CDR3 protein: CASSQDLGGNTGELFF; CDR3 DNA: TGTGCCAGCAGCCAAGATCTCGGGGGCAACACCGGGGAGCTGTTTTTT
CDR3 length: 16; J gene: TRBJ2-2; clone size: few; V gene: TRBV7-6; D gene: TRBD2; CDR3 protein: CASSLGSGGYTGELFF; CDR3 DNA: TGTGCCAGCAGCTTAGGTAGCGGGGGATACACCGGGGAGCTGTTTTTT
CDR3 length: 13; J gene: TRBJ1-1; clone size: .; V gene: TRBV2; D gene: TRBD1; CDR3 protein: CASTRTGATEAFF; CDR3 DNA: TGTGCCAGCACCCGAACAGGGGCCACTGAAGCTTTCTTT
CDR3 length: 14; J gene: TRBJ2-3; clone size: few; V gene: TRBV5-4; D gene: TRBD2; CDR3 protein: CASSPAGVSDTQYF; CDR3 DNA: TGTGCCAGCAGCCCAGCGGGGGTTAGCGATACGCAGTATTTT
CDR3 length: 15; J gene: TRBJ2-1; clone size: .; V gene: TRBV12-3/TRBV12-4; D gene: TRBD1; CDR3 protein: CASSLAGTGRNEQFF; CDR3 DNA: TGTGCCAGCAGTTTAGCTGGGACAGGCCGCAATGAGCAGTTCTTC
CDR3 length: 17; J gene: TRBJ1-1; clone size: many; V gene: TRBV12-3/TRBV12-4; D gene: .; CDR3 protein: CASIAHSGVEVNTEAFF; CDR3 DNA: TGTGCCAGCATCGCCCACTCGGGGGTTGAGGTGAACACTGAAGCTTTCTTT
CDR3 length: 16; J gene: TRBJ1-6; clone size: few; V gene: TRBV20-1; D gene: TRBD1; CDR3 protein: CSAGRQGSSYNSPLHF; CDR3 DNA: TGCAGTGCTGGCCGACAGGGGAGCTCCTATAATTCACCCCTCCACTTT